Presented here are 11 T cell receptor beta chains from one specimen sequenced in a study of monozygotic twins with inflammatory bowel disease. TCRdb processed the 5' RACE reads again and assigns one entry to each CDR3 protein, with no DNA. The table lists around 380,000 distinct CDR3 sequences. Sequenced sample: blood. Every receptor here comes from a human donor with ulcerative colitis or Crohn's disease, or a healthy co-twin of an affected twin (not recorded which).

This chain joins TRBV7-9 and TRBJ1-5; the TRBD1 assignment by TCRdb is unverifiable without DNA. Germline CDR1 and CDR2: SEHNR and FQNEAQ (reference sequence). CDR3 length: 17 residues. Here the CDR3 reads CASSLGPGQYSNQPQHF.

The gene calls are TRBV7-9 and TRBJ2-1; TCRdb lists TRBD2, though no DNA is available to test this call. Germline CDR1 and CDR2: SEHNR and FQNEAQ (reference sequence). There are 16 residues in the CDR3. CDR3 loop: CASSLTGIAGVSVQFF.

The chain employs TRBV20-1 and TRBJ2-5; the D gene TCRdb calls, TRBD1, cannot be checked with no DNA. CDR3 length: 12 amino acids. In germline, CDR1 is DFQATT, CDR2 SNEGSKA (reference sequence). The CDR3 sequence: CSGEGGDGTQYF.

The rearrangement uses TRBV5-1 and TRBJ2-1; TCRdb gives TRBD1 as the D gene, but with no DNA this cannot be confirmed. CDR1 is SGHRS and CDR2 is YFSETQ in the germline V gene. This CDR3 is built from 17 residues. The CDR3 here is CASSWSGTSDSYNEQFF.

The genes are TRBV14 and TRBJ2-3; no DNA is available, so the TRBD1 call from TCRdb remains unchecked. The CDR3 is 18 residues long. The germline CDR1 and CDR2 sequences are SGHDN and FVKESK. The CDR3 spells CASSSARIGVYGTDTQYF.

The rearrangement joins TRBV5-1 to TRBJ2-1; TCRdb's assignment of TRBD2 cannot be checked, as there is no DNA. Germline CDR1 SGHRS, CDR2 YFSETQ. The CDR3 sequence is 15 residues long. The CDR3 is CASRTRGTHHNEQFF.

V gene TRBV7-2 combines with J gene TRBJ2-5; TCRdb's assignment of TRBD1 cannot be checked, as there is no DNA. Germline CDR1 SGHTA, CDR2 FQGNSA. The CDR3 totals 13 residues. The chain's CDR3 is CASSFHPEETQYF.

The chain links TRBV11-1 to TRBJ1-4; without DNA, the TCRdb call of TRBD1 cannot be checked. The CDR3 is made up of 19 amino acids. Germline V gene data show CDR1 as SGHAT and CDR2 as FQDESV (reference sequence). CDR3 amino acids: CASSLRRIGAGTGDEKLFF.

The V call is TRBV6-1, the J call TRBJ2-7; TCRdb calls TRBD1, which cannot be checked without DNA. CDR1 and CDR2 from the germline V gene are MNHNS and SASEGT. This CDR3 spans 16 amino acids. The CDR3 here is CASTLGGTGTAYEQYF.

The gene calls are TRBV27 and TRBJ2-1; lacking DNA, the TRBD2 call made by TCRdb goes unchecked. Germline V gene data show CDR1 as MNHEY and CDR2 as SMNVEV (reference sequence). The length of the CDR3 is 15 residues. CDR3: CASSSPLAGIHEQFF.

The chain links TRBV7-2 to TRBJ2-2; checking the TCRdb D call of TRBD1 is not possible without DNA. Germline-derived CDR1 and CDR2 are SGHTA and FQGNSA. This CDR3 is built from 16 residues. The CDR3 loop is CASSLGPLGATGELFF.